Detailed here is one T cell receptor beta chain. The entry originates in a study of identical twins. TCRdb redid the calling of the 5' RACE reads with MiXCR, one entry per CDR3 protein. The sample contains some 1,600,000 distinct CDR3 sequences, around a third of which appear only once. Sequencing used cord blood. The origin of this receptor is a newborn girl in good health.

The CDR3 sequence is CASSLDGYPNYGYTF. The DNA for the CDR3 is TGTGCCAGCAGCTTAGACGGTTACCCTAACTATGGCTACACCTTC. The chain is built from TRBV7-9 and TRBJ1-2; D is ambiguous. Per the germline V gene, CDR1 is SEHNR and CDR2 is FQNEAQ (reference sequence). The CDR3 contains 15 residues. The V and J ends lost 1 base and 0 bases respectively, with 9 bases between them.